This entry lists 29 T cell receptor beta chains sequenced from one sample in a study of cytomegalovirus exposure and HLA in healthy donors. Method: immunoSEQ multiplex PCR; TCRdb's copy keeps in-frame clones and lacks some. The table has around 160,000 clones, less than 90% seen once. Material: PBMCs. Receptor source: a young man in good health and CMV-seropositive.

This sequence joins TRBV11-3 and TRBJ2-2; D unclear. V shed 3 bases and J shed 8 bases, with 7 bases lying between them. The CDR3 is 12 residues long. Germline V gives CDR1 SGHNT, CDR2 YENEEA. CDR3 nucleotide sequence: TGTGCCAGCAGCTTCTCCCCGGGGGAGCTGTTTTTT. Its translation is CASSFSPGELFF. The whole variable domain, filled in from reference TRBV11-3 and TRBJ2-2, reads EAGVVQSPRYKIIEKKQPVAFWCNPISGHNTLYWYLQNLGQGPELLIRYENEEAVDDSQLPKDRFSAERLKGVDSTLKIQPAELGDSAVYLCASSFSPGELFFGEGSRLTVL.

This rearrangement joins TRBV7-2 to TRBJ2-7; 9 bases map to TRBD2. Trimming cost V 4 bases and J 3 bases; bases outside gene matches: 4. CDR3 length equals 14 residues. Germline CDR1 SGHTA, CDR2 FQGNSA. The CDR3 protein is CASSSGSGSYEQYF. DNA for the CDR3: TGTGCCAGCAGCTCGGGTAGCGGGAGCTACGAGCAGTACTTC.

The chain couples TRBV27 to TRBJ2-2, with a weak D call TRBD1 (7 bases). The V gene lost 0 bases and the J gene lost 3 bases, with 11 bases spanning the gap. This CDR3 comprises 16 residues. Germline assignment: CDR1 MNHEY and CDR2 SMNVEV (reference sequence). Here the CDR3 reads CASSLSAGQYTGELFF. The DNA of the CDR3 is TGTGCCAGCAGTTTATCGGCGGGACAGTACACCGGGGAGCTGTTTTTT.

V is TRBV2 and J is TRBJ2-1; D is possibly TRBD2 (6 bases). Deletions cut 8 bases from V and 6 bases from J, with 35 bases between. The CDR3 is made up of 20 amino acids. Germline CDR1 is SNHLY and CDR2 is FYNNEI. The CDR3 DNA follows: TGTGCCAGCGCCGCCATGGGTACGGGGGATCACGGGAAACATAGCAATGAGCAGTTCTTC. As protein: CASAAMGTGDHGKHSNEQFF.

This clone was counted between two and nine times. The V call is TRBV7-8, the J call TRBJ2-1, with TRBD1 matching over 11 bases. Germline V gene data show CDR1 as SGHVS and CDR2 as FQNEAQ. The CDR3 runs to 15 residues. The junction had 6 bases not matched to a gene; V was cut back by 2 bases and J by 9 bases. Here the CDR3 reads CASSLLGQGEGEQFF. The CDR3 DNA reads TGTGCCAGCAGCTTACTGGGACAGGGGGAAGGTGAGCAGTTCTTC.

The gene calls are TRBV10-1 and TRBJ2-1; 9 bases align to TRBD2. Per the germline V gene, CDR1 is WNHNN and CDR2 is SYGVQD (reference sequence). This CDR3 contains 15 residues. Trimming took 4 bases from V and 2 from J; bases not matched to a gene: 3. The DNA of the CDR3 is TGCGCCAGCAGTGGAGCGGGAGGCCCCTACAATGAGCAGTTCTTC. Its protein product is CASSGAGGPYNEQFF.

V and J are TRBV7-2 and TRBJ2-2; tentative D call: TRBD2 (7 bases). V shed 0 bases and J shed 3 bases, with 14 bases lying between them. The germline V gene has CDR1 SGHTA and CDR2 FQGNSA. This CDR3 has 17 amino acids. The CDR3 sequence is CASSLAGGQWYTGELFF. The CDR3 bases are TGTGCCAGCAGCTTAGCGGGGGGGCAATGGTACACCGGGGAGCTGTTTTTT.

The J gene is TRBJ2-2, the V gene TRBV25-1; TRBD2 matches at 11 bases. Trimming at V came to 3 bases and at J to 10 bases, leaving 10 bases not matched to a gene. CDR1 is MGHDK and CDR2 is SYGVNS in the germline V gene. This CDR3 has 16 residues. CDR3 residues: CASSDLLAGGPVELFF. The DNA for the CDR3 is TGTGCCAGCAGTGACCTTCTAGCGGGAGGCCCCGTGGAGCTGTTTTTT.

The chain is built from TRBV5-1 and TRBJ2-7; possibly TRBD1 for D (6 bases). Germline CDR1 SGHRS, CDR2 YFSETQ. The V end was cut by 1 base, the J end by 6 bases, with 14 bases between. The CDR3 has 14 residues. The CDR3 sequence is CASSLWWGQGEQYF. The CDR3 DNA reads TGCGCCAGCAGCTTGTGGTGGGGGCAGGGCGAGCAGTACTTC.

The chain couples TRBV7-3 to TRBJ2-3; 7 positions match TRBD2. This CDR3 is 14 amino acids long. Germline V lookup: CDR1 SGHTA, CDR2 FQGTGA. V lost 5 bases and J lost 9; bases outside the gene matches: 11. CDR3 region: CASSHGGSGETQYF. In DNA form, the CDR3 reads TGTGCCAGCAGCCATGGCGGGAGCGGGGAAACGCAGTATTTT.

Here the CDR3 DNA reads TGTGCCAGCAGCCGACAGTCCGGCACCCCCACAGATACGCAGTATTTT. Translating gives CASSRQSGTPTDTQYF. The chain carries TRBV5-6 and TRBJ2-3, with D maybe TRBD1 (5 bases). The CDR3 is 16 amino acids. Between the trimmed V and J ends, which lost 4 bases and 2 bases, there was a span of 17 bases. CDR1 is SGHDT and CDR2 is YYEEEE in the germline V gene.

This clone is a singleton in its sample. The rearrangement joins TRBV28 to TRBJ2-7; the match to TRBD2 covers 9 bases. Germline CDR1 and CDR2: MDHEN and SYDVKM. V was clipped by 2 bases and J by 4 bases; unmatched bases: 6. The CDR3 spans 15 residues. CDR3 nucleotides: TGTGCCAGCAGTTTAATAGCGGGAGCCAGATACGAGCAGTACTTC. Its protein is CASSLIAGARYEQYF.

The chain is built from TRBV6-5 and TRBJ2-3; 11 bases match TRBD2. V trimming: 6 bases; J trimming: 3 bases; junction bases outside the gene matches: 2. CDR1 and CDR2 from the germline V gene are MNHEY and SVGAGI. This CDR3 spans 14 amino acids. Here the CDR3 reads CASRLAGATDTQYF. The CDR3 nucleotides are TGTGCCAGCAGACTAGCGGGGGCAACAGATACGCAGTATTTT.

The CDR3 nucleotides read TGCGCCAGCAGCCACCCCCGGGACAGCTCCACAGATACGCAGTATTTT. Translation gives CASSHPRDSSTDTQYF. The chain uses TRBV4-1 and TRBJ2-3, with 7 bases lining up with TRBD1. The germline gives CDR1 MGHRA, CDR2 YSYEKL. This CDR3 spans 16 amino acids. Trimming removed 3 bases from V and 2 bases from J; junction bases left unmatched: 8.

The chain has TRBV5-1 and TRBJ1-2; 10 bases match TRBD1. This CDR3 contains 15 residues. J gave up 3 bases and V 1 base, and 3 bases lay outside the gene matches. CDR1 is SGHRS and CDR2 is YFSETQ in the germline V gene. The CDR3 DNA is TGCGCCAGCAGCTTGAACGGACAGGGGGACTATGGCTACACCTTC. It is translated as CASSLNGQGDYGYTF.

The chain combines TRBV9 with TRBJ2-5; 7 nucleotides align to TRBD2. The CDR3 extends over 16 amino acids. CDR1 is SGDLS and CDR2 is YYNGEE in the germline V gene. The junction had 9 bases not matched to a gene; V was cut back by 3 bases and J by 1 base. In DNA form, the CDR3 reads TGTGCCAGCAGCGCTTCCTCAGGGAGGGCCCAAGAGACCCAGTACTTC. Its translation is CASSASSGRAQETQYF.

The genes are TRBV14 and TRBJ2-5, with 7 bases that match TRBD1. Germline CDR1 is SGHDN and CDR2 is FVKESK. The CDR3 is 15 amino acids. V lost 1 base, J lost 7 bases, and 9 bases stayed unmatched. In DNA form, the CDR3 reads TGTGCCAGCAGCCAAGCAGGGACAGCTTACGGGACCCAGTACTTC. Translated, it gives CASSQAGTAYGTQYF.

The chain has TRBV19 and TRBJ2-7, with D perhaps matching TRBD1 (5 bases). Germline V gives CDR1 LNHDA, CDR2 SQIVND (reference sequence). The CDR3 is made up of 14 amino acids. The V end lost 2 bases, the J end lost 2 bases, and 10 bases lay between the germline ends. CDR3 nucleotide sequence: TGTGCCAGTAGTATATGGGGCAGCCCCTACGAGCAGTACTTC. Amino acids: CASSIWGSPYEQYF.

V gene TRBV4-1 combines with J gene TRBJ2-1; a possible D gene is TRBD2 (6 bases). The CDR3 has 16 amino acids. V gave up 3 bases and J gave up 1 base, with 13 bases separating them. Germline-derived CDR1 and CDR2 are MGHRA and YSYEKL. The CDR3 DNA reads as TGCGCCAGCAGCCATCTTAGCGGACTTTCCTACAATGAGCAGTTCTTC. Amino acids: CASSHLSGLSYNEQFF.

The chain employs TRBV7-8 and TRBJ1-6; tentatively, D is TRBD1 (5 bases). Germline CDR1 reads SGHVS; CDR2 reads FQNEAQ. The CDR3 is 16 residues long. The V end was cut by 5 bases, the J end by 10 bases, with 21 bases between. CDR3 residues: CASSHPYPQQGSPLHF. The CDR3 region has the DNA TGTGCCAGCAGCCACCCCTATCCCCAGCAGGGCTCACCCCTCCACTTT.

J is TRBJ1-1 and V is TRBV11-3; D perhaps matches TRBD1 (6 bases). Trimming left V 1 base short and J 3 bases short, with 12 bases between. Germline V gene data show CDR1 as SGHNT and CDR2 as YENEEA. The CDR3 totals 15 residues. The CDR3 spells CASSLGRGVDTEAFF. As DNA, the CDR3 is TGTGCCAGCAGCTTAGGCAGGGGTGTAGACACTGAAGCTTTCTTT.

This rearrangement joins TRBV5-4 to TRBJ1-2, with D maybe TRBD1 (5 bases). Germline assignment: CDR1 SGHNT and CDR2 YYREEE (reference sequence). This CDR3 has 13 residues. V dropped 2 bases and J dropped 2 bases, with 7 bases sitting between them. CDR3 nucleotides: TGTGCCAGCAGCTTTGCAGGGAACTATGGCTACACCTTC. This codes for CASSFAGNYGYTF.

This clone came up once. V gene TRBV6-6 combines with J gene TRBJ2-1; the D is unclear. The V gene lost 0 bases and the J gene lost 1 base, with 7 bases spanning the gap. CDR3 length: 15 amino acids. Germline V gene sequence: CDR1 MNHNY, CDR2 SVGAGI (reference sequence). CDR3 loop: CASSYSAPSYNEQFF. As DNA, the CDR3 is TGTGCCAGCAGTTACTCTGCGCCGTCCTACAATGAGCAGTTCTTC.

This chain connects TRBV13 to TRBJ1-3; D gene uncertain. The germline V and J ends were trimmed by 3 bases and 5 bases, with 2 bases remaining between them. Per germline, CDR1 PRHDT and CDR2 FYEKMQ (reference sequence). This CDR3 is 11 amino acids long. CDR3 residues: CASSFRNTIYF. For the CDR3, the DNA is TGTGCCAGCAGCTTTAGAAACACCATATATTTT. The whole variable domain, filled in from reference TRBV13 and TRBJ1-3, reads AAGVIQSPRHLIKEKRETATLKCYPIPRHDTVYWYQQGPGQDPQFLISFYEKMQSDKGSIPDRFSAQQFSDYHSELNMSSLELGDSALYFCASSFRNTIYFGEGSWLTVV.

This clone was seen once. CDR3 sequence reads: CASSLVGTSGGADYEQYF. The CDR3 DNA sequence: TGTGCCAGCAGCTTAGTAGGCACTAGCGGGGGGGCCGACTACGAGCAGTACTTC. This chain joins TRBV11-2 and TRBJ2-7; 13 nucleotides align to TRBD2. Germline-derived CDR1 and CDR2 are SGHAT and FQNNGV. V dropped 1 base and J dropped 3; count of bases not matched to a gene: 9. The CDR3 consists of 18 residues.

The chain couples TRBV30 to TRBJ1-2, with 7 bases identical to TRBD1. Germline V lookup: CDR1 GTSNPN, CDR2 SVGIG (reference sequence). V gave up 2 bases and J gave up 13 bases; unmatched junction bases: 16. This CDR3 contains 14 residues. Here the CDR3 DNA reads TGTGCCTGGAGTCCCCTAAAAGGAACAGGGGCGCCCACCTTC. Protein sequence: CAWSPLKGTGAPTF. Full variable domain (outside the CDR3, taken from reference TRBV30 and TRBJ1-2): SQTIHQWPATLVQPVGSPLSLECTVEGTSNPNLYWYRQAAGRGLQLLFYSVGIGQISSEVPQNLSASRPQDRQFILSSKKLLLSDSGFYLCAWSPLKGTGAPTFGSGTRLTVV.

The J gene is TRBJ2-7, the V gene TRBV6-5; TRBD2 matches 11 bases. Trimming took 4 bases from V and 6 from J; bases not matched to a gene: 11. The CDR3 is 16 amino acids. CDR1 MNHEY and CDR2 SVGAGI come from the germline V gene. The CDR3 DNA reads as TGTGCCAGCAGTTTCTTGACTAGCGGGACGCCCCTCGAGCAGTACTTC. Translated: CASSFLTSGTPLEQYF.

The rearrangement links TRBV19 to TRBJ1-4; 12 nucleotides match TRBD1. CDR1 and CDR2 from the germline V gene are LNHDA and SQIVND (reference sequence). The CDR3 runs to 14 residues. Trimming cost V 3 bases and J 8 bases; bases outside gene matches: 1. In nucleotides, the CDR3 is TGTGCCAGTAGTATCGGGACAGGGGGCGAAAAACTGTTTTTT. It codes for CASSIGTGGEKLFF.

This chain connects TRBV5-1 to TRBJ2-3, with 8 nucleotides matching TRBD2. Germline CDR1 and CDR2: SGHRS and YFSETQ. CDR3 size: 16 residues. Germline trimming cut 2 bases from V and 0 bases from J; bases unmatched to any gene: 5. In nucleotides, the CDR3 is TGCGCCAGCAGCTTTGAGGCGGGAGGCAGCACAGATACGCAGTATTTT. Translated, it gives CASSFEAGGSTDTQYF. Combining the CDR3 with reference TRBV5-1 and TRBJ2-3 gives the whole variable domain KAGVTQTPRYLIKTRGQQVTLSCSPISGHRSVSWYQQTPGQGLQFLFEYFSETQRNKGNFPGRFSGRQFSNSRSEMNVSTLELGDSALYLCASSFEAGGSTDTQYFGPGTRLTVL.